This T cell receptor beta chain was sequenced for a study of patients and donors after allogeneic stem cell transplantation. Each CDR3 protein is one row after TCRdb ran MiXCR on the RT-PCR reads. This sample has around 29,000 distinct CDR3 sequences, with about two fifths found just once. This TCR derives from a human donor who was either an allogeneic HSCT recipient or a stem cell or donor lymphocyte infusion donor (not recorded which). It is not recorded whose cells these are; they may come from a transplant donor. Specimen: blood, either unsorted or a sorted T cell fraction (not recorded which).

The CDR3 sequence: CSVRRGENTGELFF. For the CDR3, the DNA is TGCAGCGTCCGGCGGGGGGAGAACACCGGGGAGCTGTTTTTT. The chain recombines TRBV29-1 with TRBJ2-2, with 8 bases aligning to TRBD2. The J segment lost 1 base and the V segment lost 6 bases, leaving 4 bases of the junction unmatched. The CDR3 contains 14 residues. CDR1 and CDR2 (germline): SQVTM, ANQGSEA.